The 31 T cell receptor beta chains below were found in one sample sequenced in a study of neoadjuvant anti-PD-1 for oral cavity cancer. Libraries were prepared by immunoSEQ multiplex PCR; TCRdb keeps only in-frame clonotypes and omits some of them. The sample contains 11,000 to 15,000 clones, 71% of which appear only once. The sample was PBMCs, taken before nivolumab (anti-PD-1) treatment. The receptor source for this set is a person aged 35-79 years with oral cavity squamous cell carcinoma.

This chain connects TRBV27 to TRBJ2-7, with TRBD1 as a possible D gene (5 bases). The ends were cut back, 2 bases at V and 6 bases at J, with 5 bases in the middle. CDR3 length: 11 amino acids. CDR1 and CDR2 from the germline V gene are MNHEY and SMNVEV (reference sequence). The CDR3, as DNA: TGTGCCAGCAGTTTAAGGGGCGAGCAGTACTTC. This codes for CASSLRGEQYF.

This clone came up a few times. The chain is built from TRBV5-1 and TRBJ1-2; a possible D gene is TRBD1 (5 bases). Germline CDR1 and CDR2: SGHRS and YFSETQ. V was trimmed by 0 bases and J by 7 bases, leaving 13 bases between them. The CDR3 runs 14 residues. The CDR3 loop reads CASSLAEGRGGYTF. The CDR3 nucleotides read TGCGCCAGCAGCTTGGCAGAGGGAAGGGGTGGCTACACCTTC.

This clone was counted a few times. The chain links TRBV27 to TRBJ1-1, with D perhaps TRBD1 (5 bases). Deletions cut 5 bases from V and 1 base from J, with 11 bases between. The CDR3 has 14 residues. In germline, CDR1 is MNHEY, CDR2 SMNVEV (reference sequence). The CDR3 sequence is CASSAGTANTEAFF. CDR3 nucleotides: TGTGCCAGCAGTGCAGGGACTGCGAACACTGAAGCTTTCTTT.

This clone was recorded a few times. The rearrangement links TRBV9 to TRBJ1-2; TRBD1 might be the D (6 bases). V lost 3 bases, J lost 11 bases, and 23 bases lay in between. CDR1 and CDR2 from the germline V gene are SGDLS and YYNGEE. The CDR3 extends over 15 amino acids. The CDR3 loop reads CASSAKPGHGLGYTF. The CDR3 DNA sequence: TGTGCCAGCAGCGCGAAACCGGGACACGGGTTAGGGTACACCTTC.

The gene calls are TRBV28 and TRBJ2-1; 12 bases agree with TRBD1. V was pared by 7 bases and J by 8 bases, with 15 bases of the junction left unmatched. The CDR3 sequence is 17 residues long. Germline assignment: CDR1 MDHEN and CDR2 SYDVKM. The CDR3 reads CASIPRTGTGGGHEQFF. In DNA, the CDR3 is TGTGCCAGCATCCCCCGAACCGGGACAGGGGGCGGCCATGAGCAGTTCTTC.

The V gene is TRBV4-1, the J gene TRBJ1-1; D not certain. The V gene's germline CDR1 is MGHRA and CDR2 YSYEKL. V was clipped by 1 base and J by 0 bases, with 3 bases between them. CDR3 length: 13 amino acids. CDR3 in DNA: TGCGCCAGCAGCCAAGGGGTGAACACTGAAGCTTTCTTT. This translates into CASSQGVNTEAFF.

J is TRBJ2-7 and V is TRBV28; D might be TRBD2 (5 bases). Germline CDR1 reads MDHEN; CDR2 reads SYDVKM. Trimming pared 5 bases from V and 6 bases from J, leaving 14 bases between. This CDR3 spans 13 amino acids. The CDR3 reads CASSPGLFREQYF. The CDR3 DNA reads TGTGCCAGCAGTCCCGGACTCTTCCGCGAGCAGTACTTC. The variable domain in full, completed from reference TRBV28 and TRBJ2-7, reads DVKVTQSSRYLVKRTGEKVFLECVQDMDHENMFWYRQDPGLGLRLIYFSYDVKMKEKGDIPEGYSVSREKKERFSLILESASTNQTSMYLCASSPGLFREQYFGPGTRLTVT.

The sample holds a few counts of this clone. This chain joins TRBV18 and TRBJ2-7, with TRBD1 identical over 7 bases. The CDR3 runs to 14 residues. V gave up 3 bases and J gave up 5 bases; unmatched junction bases: 7. From germline, CDR1 is KGHSH and CDR2 LQKENI. The chain's CDR3 is CASSPPQGVHEQYF. The CDR3 DNA sequence: TGTGCCAGCTCACCCCCTCAGGGGGTCCACGAGCAGTACTTC. Looking up the rest from reference TRBV18 and TRBJ2-7 gives the full variable domain: NAGVMQNPRHLVRRRGQEARLRCSPMKGHSHVYWYRQLPEEGLKFMVYLQKENIIDESGMPKERFSAEFPKEGPSILRIQQVVRGDSAAYFCASSPPQGVHEQYFGPGTRLTVT.

The chain links TRBV5-1 to TRBJ2-7; possible D gene TRBD1, 6 bases. CDR3 size: 13 residues. The germline V and J ends were trimmed by 5 bases and 2 bases, with 11 bases remaining between them. Germline-derived CDR1 and CDR2 are SGHRS and YFSETQ. CDR3 nucleotides: TGCGCCAGCAGGGCAGGGGTCGCCTACGAGCAGTACTTC. It codes for CASRAGVAYEQYF.

The chain is built from TRBV11-2 and TRBJ2-3; D gene unclear. The CDR3 extends over 12 amino acids. V shed 10 bases and J shed 0 bases, with 8 bases lying between them. Germline V gives CDR1 SGHAT, CDR2 FQNNGV. For the CDR3, the DNA is TGTGCCACAAAAACTAGCACAGATACGCAGTATTTT. Amino acid sequence: CATKTSTDTQYF.

This chain uses TRBV11-3 with TRBJ1-1; D possibly corresponds to TRBD1 (6 bases). The germline V gene encodes CDR1 SGHNT and CDR2 YENEEA. V lost 5 bases, J lost 1 base, and 11 bases lay in between. This CDR3 region has 14 residues. The CDR3 coding sequence is TGTGCCAGCAGCCCAGGGGCAGCGAACACTGAAGCTTTCTTT. It codes for CASSPGAANTEAFF.

The gene calls are TRBV4-1 and TRBJ1-3; TRBD1 might be the D (5 bases). Trimming shortened V by 3 bases and J by 0 bases, and 18 bases separated the two germline ends. Germline CDR1 MGHRA, CDR2 YSYEKL. The CDR3 covers 18 residues. Here the CDR3 DNA reads TGCGCCAGCAGCCAGTTTTACCCGGGACCAAACTCTGGAAACACCATATATTTT. It specifies CASSQFYPGPNSGNTIYF.

On this clone: The same CDR3 is also encoded by other DNA sequences in this sample. V usage is TRBV30 and J usage is TRBJ2-7, with unresolved D. The CDR3 has 12 residues. Germline V gives CDR1 GTSNPN, CDR2 SVGIG (reference sequence). The V end was cut by 0 bases, the J end by 4 bases, with 7 bases between. The CDR3 sequence: CAWSVGGYEQYF. CDR3 coding DNA: TGTGCCTGGAGTGTGGGTGGTTACGAGCAGTACTTC.

Concerning this clone: One end of the junction varies from germline; a read error may be responsible. The V gene is TRBV7-7, the J gene TRBJ2-3, with TRBD2 identical over 13 bases. Per the germline V gene, CDR1 is SSHAT and CDR2 is FNYEAQ (reference sequence). CDR3 length: 16 residues. The CDR3 loop reads CASSQGLAGETDTQYF. CDR3 DNA sequence: TGTGCTAGCAGTCAAGGACTAGCGGGGGAAACAGATACGCAGTATTTT.

This clone was picked up a small number of times. The rearrangement uses TRBV7-6 and TRBJ2-7; perhaps TRBD2 as D (6 bases). The CDR3 is 14 amino acids. Looked up from germline, CDR1 is SGHVS and CDR2 is FNYEAQ. Trimming removed 5 bases from V and 2 bases from J, with 13 bases in between. The CDR3 here is CASSIGRGTYEQYF. CDR3 bases: TGTGCCAGCAGCATTGGGCGGGGCACCTACGAGCAGTACTTC.

The V call is TRBV6-1, the J call TRBJ2-2; 9 bases line up with TRBD2. Unmatched junction bases numbered 12, after V lost 10 bases and J lost 9 bases. The length of the CDR3 is 14 residues. CDR1 and CDR2 (germline): MNHNS, SASEGT. The CDR3 coding sequence is TGTGCCACCGTCGATGGCGGGAGGGCTTGGGAGCTGTTTTTT. It encodes CATVDGGRAWELFF.

The chain couples TRBV7-8 to TRBJ2-7; no reliable D call. CDR1 is SGHVS and CDR2 is FQNEAQ in the germline V gene. Between the trimmed V and J ends, which lost 0 bases and 4 bases, there was a span of 10 bases. The CDR3 is made up of 14 amino acids. The CDR3 sequence: CASSLAMATYEQYF. The CDR3 DNA sequence: TGTGCCAGCAGCTTAGCGATGGCTACTTACGAGCAGTACTTC.

The chain is built from TRBV5-1 and TRBJ2-3; no clear D gene. Germline CDR1 and CDR2: SGHRS and YFSETQ. With 6 bases removed from V and 3 bases from J, the gap between germline ends came to 14 bases. The CDR3 is 14 residues long. In DNA form, the CDR3 reads TGCGCCAGCAAAACTACTCCCGGGACAGATACGCAGTATTTT. Residues: CASKTTPGTDTQYF.

The chain couples TRBV2 to TRBJ1-1; D gene ambiguous. V was clipped by 2 bases and J by 0 bases, with 7 bases between them. This CDR3 is built from 14 residues. From germline, CDR1 is SNHLY and CDR2 FYNNEI. The CDR3 protein is CASSELAMNTEAFF. In DNA, the CDR3 is TGTGCCAGCAGTGAATTGGCGATGAACACTGAAGCTTTCTTT.

The J gene is TRBJ2-3, the V gene TRBV4-1, with D tentatively TRBD1 or TRBD2 (5 bases each). The CDR3 covers 16 residues. Germline-derived CDR1 and CDR2 are MGHRA and YSYEKL. Between the trimmed V and J ends, which lost 4 bases and 0 bases, there was a span of 14 bases. CDR3 protein: CASSPAGTKSTDTQYF. CDR3 nucleotides: TGCGCCAGCAGCCCCGCCGGGACCAAAAGCACAGATACGCAGTATTTT.

The rearrangement joins TRBV7-6 to TRBJ2-3; perhaps TRBD1 as D (6 bases). Trimming removed 5 bases at V and 0 bases at J, with 12 bases between. Per the germline V gene, CDR1 is SGHVS and CDR2 is FNYEAQ. The CDR3 covers 15 residues. CDR3 nucleotide sequence: TGTGCCAGCAGCCTTGACAGGTGGAGCACAGATACGCAGTATTTT. This translates into CASSLDRWSTDTQYF.

The gene calls are TRBV2 and TRBJ1-2, with no clear D. V was clipped by 4 bases and J by 7 bases, with 7 bases between them. Germline-derived CDR1 and CDR2 are SNHLY and FYNNEI. The CDR3 spans 11 residues. DNA of the CDR3: TGTGCCAGCAGTGGGGGAATTGGCTACACCTTC. It specifies CASSGGIGYTF.

The V and J genes are TRBV7-9 and TRBJ1-4, with 7 bases aligning to TRBD1. Germline CDR1 reads SEHNR; CDR2 reads FQNEAQ (reference sequence). V lost 5 bases to trimming and J lost 4 bases; unmatched junction nucleotides: 13. The CDR3 has 17 residues. CDR3: CASSTEDRPGVNEKLFF. In DNA form, the CDR3 reads TGTGCCAGCAGCACAGAGGACAGGCCGGGAGTTAATGAAAAACTGTTTTTT.

The chain recombines TRBV5-4 with TRBJ2-2, with D possibly being TRBD2 (5 bases). V was cut by 6 bases and J by 3 bases, with 18 bases left in between. The CDR3 runs to 16 residues. Germline values: CDR1 SGHNT, CDR2 YYREEE (reference sequence). In DNA, the CDR3 is TGTGCCAGCAAGGTCTACGAGGGTACTGACACCGGGGAGCTGTTTTTT. This sequence encodes CASKVYEGTDTGELFF.

V and J are TRBV6-1 and TRBJ1-4; D is unclear. V lost 2 bases, J lost 11 bases, and 18 bases lay in between. The CDR3 spans 15 residues. Germline-derived CDR1 and CDR2 are MNHNS and SASEGT. CDR3 coding DNA: TGTGCCAGCAGTGAAAGGGCAGGAGGCGTGGGGAAACTGTTTTTT. Protein product: CASSERAGGVGKLFF.

The CDR3 nucleotides read TGTGCCAGCAGTGAAGGGGCCGTGGGTGGTTTTCGTCTCGAAAAACTGTTTTTT. Residues: CASSEGAVGGFRLEKLFF. The chain links TRBV6-1 to TRBJ1-4; D not resolved. The V end lost 1 base, the J end lost 8 bases, and 23 bases lay between the germline ends. The CDR3 totals 18 residues. CDR1 and CDR2 (germline): MNHNS, SASEGT.

J is TRBJ2-1 and V is TRBV27; D remains ambiguous. Germline lookup yields CDR1 MNHEY and CDR2 SMNVEV (reference sequence). Trimming removed 4 bases at V and 6 bases at J, with 13 bases between. The CDR3 consists of 14 residues. The CDR3 coding sequence is TGTGCCAGCAGTTCTCCAACCTCGGTCAATGAGCAGTTCTTC. Amino acids: CASSSPTSVNEQFF.

CDR3 sequence: CASSSLQAGRQPQHF. The CDR3 bases are TGTGCCAGCAGCTCGTTACAGGCTGGGCGTCAGCCCCAGCATTTT. This rearrangement joins TRBV7-8 to TRBJ1-5; D may be TRBD1 (5 bases). V lost 4 bases to trimming and J lost 6 bases, with 16 bases between them. Germline assignment: CDR1 SGHVS and CDR2 FQNEAQ. The CDR3 is 15 residues long.

This chain joins TRBV18 and TRBJ1-5, with a possible D match to TRBD1 (5 bases). This CDR3 is built from 15 residues. CDR1 and CDR2 from the germline V gene are KGHSH and LQKENI. V was pared by 3 bases and J by 2 bases, with 11 bases between. This CDR3 reads CASSPRSGRNQPQHF. The CDR3 bases are TGTGCCAGCTCACCGCGCTCGGGGCGCAATCAGCCCCAGCATTTT.

This sequence joins TRBV6-1 and TRBJ1-5; 8 nucleotides match TRBD1. Germline trimming cut 7 bases from V and 4 bases from J; bases unmatched to any gene: 9. The CDR3 runs 15 residues. Germline loops: CDR1 MNHNS, CDR2 SASEGT. The CDR3 sequence is CASKPDRGGNQPQHF. Written as DNA, the CDR3 is TGTGCCAGCAAGCCCGACAGGGGAGGTAATCAGCCCCAGCATTTT.

This chain connects TRBV9 to TRBJ1-4, with TRBD1 matching over 7 bases. J was trimmed by 5 bases and V by 4 bases; bases with no gene match: 8. The CDR3 contains 15 residues. In germline, CDR1 is SGDLS, CDR2 YYNGEE. The CDR3 is CASSSRQGENEKLFF. CDR3 sequence (DNA): TGTGCCAGCAGCAGCCGACAGGGAGAGAATGAAAAACTGTTTTTT.